The present T cell receptor (beta chain) was sequenced within a study of cytomegalovirus exposure and HLA in healthy donors. The study ran its PCR with 60 Vbeta and 13 Jbeta primers. The repertoire was sequenced with immunoSEQ multiplex PCR; TCRdb's copy has only in-frame clones and lacks some. Here the sample spans approximately 68,000 clones, roughly four fifths being singletons. The clonotype was recovered from a woman in her thirties in good health and CMV-seropositive. The specimen sequenced was PBMCs.

Written as DNA, the CDR3 is TGTGCCAGCAGCTTCTGGCCGAAAGAGACCCAGTACTTC. As protein: CASSFWPKETQYF. The V and J genes are TRBV7-2 and TRBJ2-5; no clear D gene. The ends were cut back, 3 bases at V and 3 bases at J, with 8 bases in the middle. Per the germline V gene, CDR1 is SGHTA and CDR2 is FQGNSA. CDR3 size: 13 residues.